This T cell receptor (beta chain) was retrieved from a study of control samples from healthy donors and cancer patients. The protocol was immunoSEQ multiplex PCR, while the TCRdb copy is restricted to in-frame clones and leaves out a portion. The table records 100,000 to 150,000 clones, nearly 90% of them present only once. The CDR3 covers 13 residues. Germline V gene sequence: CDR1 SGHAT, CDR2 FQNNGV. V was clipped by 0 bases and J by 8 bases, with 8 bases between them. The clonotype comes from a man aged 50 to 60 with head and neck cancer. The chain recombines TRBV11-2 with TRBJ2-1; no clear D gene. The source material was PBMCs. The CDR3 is CASSLDRSDEQFF. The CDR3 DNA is TGTGCCAGCAGCTTAGATAGGAGCGATGAGCAGTTCTTC. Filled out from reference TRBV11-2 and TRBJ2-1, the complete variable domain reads EAGVAQSPRYKIIEKRQSVAFWCNPISGHATLYWYQQILGQGPKLLIQFQNNGVVDDSQLPKDRFSAERLKGVDSTLKIQPAKLEDSAVYLCASSLDRSDEQFFGPGTRLTVL.